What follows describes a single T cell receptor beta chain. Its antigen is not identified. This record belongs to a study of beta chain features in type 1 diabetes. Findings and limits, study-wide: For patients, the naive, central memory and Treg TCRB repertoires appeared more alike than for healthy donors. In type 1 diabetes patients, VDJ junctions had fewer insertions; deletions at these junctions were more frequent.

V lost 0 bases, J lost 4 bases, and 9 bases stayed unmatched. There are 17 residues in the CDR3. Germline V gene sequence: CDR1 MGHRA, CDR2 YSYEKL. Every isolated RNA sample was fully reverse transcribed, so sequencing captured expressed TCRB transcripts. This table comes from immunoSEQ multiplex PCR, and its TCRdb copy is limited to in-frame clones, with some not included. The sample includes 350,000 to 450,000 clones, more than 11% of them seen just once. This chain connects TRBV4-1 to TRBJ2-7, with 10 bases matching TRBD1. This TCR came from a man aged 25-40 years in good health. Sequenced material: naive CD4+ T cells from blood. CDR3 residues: CASSQDRADRGKYEQYF. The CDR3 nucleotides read TGCGCCAGCAGCCAAGATCGAGCGGACAGGGGGAAGTACGAGCAGTACTTC.